This T cell receptor beta chain stems from a study of T-cell reconstitution after alpha-beta-depleted transplantation in children. Unique molecular identifiers were used to barcode this TCRbeta library. MiXCR, applied by TCRdb to the PCR reads, yields one record per CDR3 protein. Here the sample spans about 250,000 distinct CDR3 sequences, roughly a quarter being singletons. J gave up 3 bases and V 6 bases, and 12 bases lay outside the gene matches. Germline lookup yields CDR1 DFQATT and CDR2 SNEGSKA (reference sequence). This CDR3 contains 15 residues. On this clonotype itself: As yet, its antigen is unknown.

Study-level findings and limits: Several hundred graft clones that had expanded were reportedly the source of alpha-beta T cells about two months after transplant. Among T cells one year after transplant, newly produced cells accounted for most counts and diversity.

The chain links TRBV20-1 to TRBJ2-7; 9 bases match TRBD2. This receptor was obtained from a female patient aged 2-10 years who had a stem cell transplant for congenital amegakaryocytic thrombocytopenia, so the T cells may come from the graft donor. The starting material was PBMCs, mostly from graft donor cells, obtained 360 days after TCRalphabeta/CD19-depleted stem cell transplant. The CDR3 nucleotides read TGCAGTGCGTACATCTCGGCTAGCGGGAACTACGAGCAGTACTTC. Translating it yields CSAYISASGNYEQYF.